One and the same sample provided the 5 T cell receptor beta chains below, sequenced in a study of vaccination and CD4 T cells after COVID-19. As to treatment: roughly 11-day PBMC culture with coronavirus spike peptide pools or control peptides (ViraFEST assay). Which antigens these TCRs recognize remains unknown. The Oncomine TCR Beta short-read assay was applied to DNA of cultured CD4+ T cells. Using its own MiXCR run on the PCR reads, TCRdb lists one record per CDR3 protein. The sample has 2,500 to 3,500 distinct CDR3 sequences; around 74% are singletons. Sample: CD4+ T cells from blood, cultured in vitro. Receptors originate from a human donor who had recovered from COVID-19.

About this clonotype: The junction and the germline gene differ at one end; a read error may be behind it. This rearrangement joins TRBV10-3 to TRBJ1-5; no clear D. The CDR3 spans 15 residues. Germline CDR1 is ENHRY and CDR2 is SYGVKD. CDR3 nucleotide sequence: TGTGCCAGCAGTTACAGTGCTGAAGCTTATCAGCCCCAGCATTTT. Its protein product is CASSYSAEAYQPQHF.

The V and J genes are TRBV6-1 and TRBJ1-1; TRBD1 might be the D (6 bases). Germline lookup yields CDR1 MNHNS and CDR2 SASEGT. Deletions cut 3 bases from V and 4 bases from J, with 15 bases between. This CDR3 has 15 amino acids. CDR3 coding DNA: TGTGCCAGCAGTGAGGCAAGAGGACAGTTCACTGAAGCTTTCTTT. Translated, it gives CASSEARGQFTEAFF.

V gene TRBV4-1 combines with J gene TRBJ1-2; 8 bases line up with TRBD1. Germline trimming cut 0 bases from V and 7 bases from J; bases unmatched to any gene: 7. This CDR3 has 15 amino acids. Germline CDR1 reads MGHRA; CDR2 reads YSYEKL. CDR3 amino acids: CASSQDPTGAVGYTF. The CDR3 DNA reads TGCGCCAGCAGCCAAGATCCGACAGGGGCTGTTGGCTACACCTTC.

The V call is TRBV18, the J call TRBJ2-5, with 12 bases aligning to TRBD1. V shed 6 bases and J 6 bases; nucleotides not matched to a gene: 8. Germline V gives CDR1 KGHSH, CDR2 LQKENI. The CDR3 runs 15 residues. The CDR3 loop reads CASSTGTGGLKTQYF. Here the CDR3 DNA reads TGTGCCAGCTCCACCGGGACAGGGGGCTTGAAGACCCAGTACTTC.

The CDR3 region has the DNA TGTGCCAGCAGTTACTCTTACAGCTACGAGCAGTACTTC. Residues: CASSYSYSYEQYF. The chain couples TRBV6-2 or TRBV6-3 to TRBJ2-7, with D uncertain. CDR1 and CDR2 (germline): MNHEY, SVGEGT. This CDR3 comprises 13 residues. V shed 0 bases and J shed 3 bases, with 6 bases lying between them.